A single TCR beta chain is shown here with its context. Antigen unknown. Looked up from germline, CDR1 is SGHNT and CDR2 is YENEEA. With V trimmed by 5 bases and J by 4 bases, 9 bases remained unmatched. The length of the CDR3 is 17 residues. The data derive from a study of T cell responses to AZD1222 COVID-19 vaccine. Study-wide results and limits: Mostly white British, mostly female donors; authors suggested clonal diversity may be underestimated.

Sequenced by immunoSEQ multiplex PCR; TCRdb stores in-frame clones only, minus some. This sample has about 170,000 clones; 90% occur once, and the top ten carry about 3%. The TCR comes from an adult in good health. The chain recombines TRBV11-3 with TRBJ2-1; 12 bases are shared with TRBD2. Sequencing used peripheral blood, obtained on day 0 of AZD1222 vaccination. The chain's CDR3 is CASSPDNLAGGYNEQFF. The CDR3 DNA follows: TGTGCCAGCAGCCCGGATAATCTAGCGGGGGGGTACAATGAGCAGTTCTTC.